The text below deals with one T cell receptor beta chain. The data were obtained in a study of cytomegalovirus exposure and HLA in healthy donors. Germline V gene lookup returns CDR1 SNHLY and CDR2 FYNNEI. The CDR3 extends over 19 amino acids. The ends lost 5 bases at V and 5 bases at J; junction bases unmatched: 20. Primers for the PCR totalled 60 Vbeta and 13 Jbeta. TCRdb's copy holds only in-frame clones and misses some; the assay was immunoSEQ multiplex PCR. The sample includes 250,000 to 350,000 clones, 85% to 90% seen only once; the top ten take roughly 2.3%. The sequencing sample was made of PBMCs. This chain connects TRBV2 to TRBJ1-4, with 7 nucleotides matching TRBD1. The sequence derives from a woman aged 18-29 years in good health and CMV-seronegative. The CDR3 sequence is CASSFSPRQGTAINEKLFF. The CDR3 DNA follows: TGTGCCAGCAGTTTTTCCCCACGACAGGGTACGGCTATCAATGAAAAACTGTTTTTT.